The 31 T cell receptor beta chains below come from one sample, sequenced in a study of technical replicates of blood from several donors. TCRdb keeps only in-frame clones here, not all; method: immunoSEQ multiplex PCR. The data show under 100,000 clones, just over 95% seen once. The material sequenced was T cells isolated from PBMCs. The receptor source for this set is a human donor in good health.

The rearrangement joins TRBV9 to TRBJ2-4, with 9 bases that match TRBD1. Germline CDR1 SGDLS, CDR2 YYNGEE. Trimming took 4 bases from V and 0 from J; bases not matched to a gene: 8. This CDR3 is 17 amino acids long. Here the CDR3 reads CASSPIGDREAKNIQYF. Here the CDR3 DNA reads TGTGCCAGCAGCCCGATAGGGGACAGGGAAGCCAAAAACATTCAGTACTTC. The full variable domain, rest sourced from reference TRBV9 and TRBJ2-4, is DSGVTQTPKHLITATGQRVTLRCSPRSGDLSVYWYQQSLDQGLQFLIQYYNGEERAKGNILERFSAQQFPDLHSELNLSSLELGDSALYFCASSPIGDREAKNIQYFGAGTRLSVL.

The table lists this clone with a count of one. The chain recombines TRBV7-2 with TRBJ2-7; D gene unclear. Germline lookup yields CDR1 SGHTA and CDR2 FQGNSA. Trimming stripped 1 base from V and 0 bases from J, with 7 bases between. The CDR3 contains 14 residues. The CDR3 is CASSLGLSSYEQYF. The CDR3 DNA reads TGTGCCAGCAGCTTAGGCCTGAGCTCCTACGAGCAGTACTTC.

The chain joins TRBV4-1 to TRBJ2-2, with 8 positions matching TRBD2. Germline values: CDR1 MGHRA, CDR2 YSYEKL. The V segment lost 8 bases and the J segment 4 bases; nucleotides outside the gene matches: 12. This CDR3 has 16 amino acids. The CDR3 DNA sequence: TGCGCCAGCGGCGGTGGGCAGCGGGAGATCACCGGGGAGCTGTTTTTT. This translates into CASGGGQREITGELFF.

The chain recombines TRBV4-2 with TRBJ2-3, with 10 bases identical to TRBD2. The CDR3 has 16 residues. V shed 4 bases, J shed 2 bases, and the junction held 6 bases outside the gene matches. Germline CDR1 is LGHNA and CDR2 is YNFKEQ. The CDR3 loop is CASSRKAGGNTDTQYF. The CDR3 region has the DNA TGTGCCAGCAGCCGTAAAGCGGGAGGGAACACAGATACGCAGTATTTT.

This clone was detected a few times. The chain links TRBV29-1 to TRBJ1-5, with 9 bases that match TRBD1. The CDR3 totals 13 residues. Per germline, CDR1 SQVTM and CDR2 ANQGSEA. V lost 4 bases to trimming and J lost 9 bases; unmatched junction nucleotides: 7. The CDR3 reads CSVAGTGTSPQHF. CDR3 coding DNA: TGCAGCGTTGCCGGGACAGGGACATCGCCCCAGCATTTT.

This clone was counted once. The V gene is TRBV5-1, the J gene TRBJ2-1; 10 bases agree with TRBD2. This CDR3 is 18 amino acids long. The germline V gene encodes CDR1 SGHRS and CDR2 YFSETQ. The V gene end was trimmed by 3 bases and the J gene end by 7 bases; junction bases not matched to a gene: 16. Here the CDR3 DNA reads TGCGCCAGCAGCTCGCCTGCATCGATAGCGGGAGGCCGGAATGAGCAGTTCTTC. Protein sequence: CASSSPASIAGGRNEQFF.

This clone was detected only once. The V gene is TRBV5-6, the J gene TRBJ2-7; the D is unclear. V dropped 1 base and J dropped 6 bases, with 8 bases sitting between them. Germline V lookup: CDR1 SGHDT, CDR2 YYEEEE. The CDR3 length is 12 residues. For the CDR3, the DNA is TGTGCCAGCAGCTTGCGGTTTCTCGAGCAGTACTTC. It yields the protein CASSLRFLEQYF.

This chain links TRBV19 with TRBJ2-7; 7 bases are a match to TRBD2. J lost 5 bases, V lost 3 bases, and 10 bases had no gene match. CDR1 is LNHDA, CDR2 SQIVND, per germline (reference sequence). CDR3 length: 15 residues. The CDR3 loop reads CASSIFWRERDEQYF. As DNA, the CDR3 is TGTGCCAGTAGTATTTTTTGGCGGGAGAGGGACGAGCAGTACTTC. The entire variable domain, with the rest obtained from reference TRBV19 and TRBJ2-7, is as follows: DGGITQSPKYLFRKEGQNVTLSCEQNLNHDAMYWYRQDPGQGLRLIYYSQIVNDFQKGDIAEGYSVSREKKESFPLTVTSAQKNPTAFYLCASSIFWRERDEQYFGPGTRLTVT.

The gene calls are TRBV6-1 and TRBJ2-7; no firm D call. The CDR3 covers 12 residues. CDR1 and CDR2 (germline): MNHNS, SASEGT. V dropped 3 bases and J dropped 2 bases, with 5 bases sitting between them. The CDR3 is CASSEPAYEQYF. The CDR3 DNA sequence: TGTGCCAGCAGTGAGCCGGCCTACGAGCAGTACTTC.

The CDR3 region is CASSPSPYTEAFF. For the CDR3, the DNA is TGTGCCAGCAGCCCCTCTCCGTACACTGAAGCTTTCTTT. This chain connects TRBV6-5 to TRBJ1-1; unclear D gene. Germline V CDR1 and CDR2: MNHEY, SVGAGI. The CDR3 contains 13 residues. V lost 6 bases to trimming and J lost 3 bases, with 11 bases between them.

The rearrangement uses TRBV7-8 and TRBJ1-5; 8 nucleotides agree with TRBD1. Germline values: CDR1 SGHVS, CDR2 FQNEAQ. V lost 6 bases and J lost 7; bases outside the gene matches: 11. The CDR3 contains 15 residues. CDR3 sequence (DNA): TGTGCCAGCAGTTATAACCTGGACAGGGAGCAGCCCCAGCATTTT. Amino acid sequence: CASSYNLDREQPQHF.

The chain recombines TRBV5-1 with TRBJ2-7; 7 nucleotides line up with TRBD2. Germline values: CDR1 SGHRS, CDR2 YFSETQ. This CDR3 is 13 amino acids long. Losses at the gene ends were 2 bases for V and 7 bases for J; bases not matched to a gene: 6. CDR3 sequence reads: CASSLGLADEQYF. The CDR3 DNA sequence: TGCGCCAGCAGCTTAGGCCTAGCGGATGAGCAGTACTTC.

This chain uses TRBV6-5 with TRBJ1-2, with D perhaps matching TRBD1 (5 bases). CDR3 length: 15 residues. Trimming left V 0 bases short and J 3 bases short, with 11 bases between. In germline, CDR1 is MNHEY, CDR2 SVGAGI. The CDR3 spells CASSYSLGGDYGYTF. The CDR3 DNA reads TGTGCCAGCAGTTACTCCCTCGGGGGGGACTATGGCTACACCTTC.

The chain uses TRBV29-1 and TRBJ2-7; D not certain. The CDR3 length is 13 residues. Germline assignment: CDR1 SQVTM and CDR2 ANQGSEA. V was shortened by 6 bases and J by 0 bases, with 12 bases between the two germline ends. As DNA, the CDR3 is TGCAGCGTGGTGACATCGATCTCCTACGAGCAGTACTTC. This codes for CSVVTSISYEQYF.

This clone was observed a single time. V is TRBV19 and J is TRBJ1-5; D is possibly TRBD1 (6 bases). This CDR3 is 19 amino acids long. V was shortened by 0 bases and J by 0 bases, with 18 bases between the two germline ends. The germline CDR1 and CDR2 sequences are LNHDA and SQIVND (reference sequence). CDR3 sequence reads: CASSIEGTLSPISNQPQHF. For the CDR3, the DNA is TGTGCCAGTAGTATAGAAGGGACATTATCCCCAATTAGCAATCAGCCCCAGCATTTT.

V is TRBV7-6 and J is TRBJ2-1, with 10 bases aligning to TRBD2. This CDR3 has 15 amino acids. Germline V gives CDR1 SGHVS, CDR2 FNYEAQ. Unmatched junction bases numbered 6, after V lost 6 bases and J lost 4 bases. In DNA form, the CDR3 reads TGTGCCAGCAGAGGGGGGACTAGCGTTTACAATGAGCAGTTCTTC. Encoded protein: CASRGGTSVYNEQFF.

The CDR3 is CASRYGDSSYEQYF. The DNA of the CDR3 is TGTGCCAGTCGTTACGGCGACAGCTCCTACGAGCAGTACTTC. The chain combines TRBV19 with TRBJ2-7; TRBD1 might be the D (5 bases). The germline V gene has CDR1 LNHDA and CDR2 SQIVND (reference sequence). V shed 8 bases and J shed 0 bases, with 14 bases lying between them. The CDR3 has 14 residues.

The chain employs TRBV7-2 and TRBJ2-3; 8 nucleotides line up with TRBD2. V lost 10 bases, J lost 4 bases, and 10 bases stayed unmatched. The CDR3 extends over 14 amino acids. CDR1 and CDR2 (germline): SGHTA, FQGNSA. The CDR3 coding sequence is TGTGCCAAATATAGCGGGGTGGCGGCAGATACGCAGTATTTT. Protein product: CAKYSGVAADTQYF.

The chain has TRBV6-1 and TRBJ2-7; TRBD1 might be the D (6 bases). Germline CDR1 reads MNHNS; CDR2 reads SASEGT. With 8 bases removed from V and 3 bases from J, the gap between germline ends came to 14 bases. CDR3 length: 13 amino acids. The CDR3 reads CASCRDTYYEQYF. The CDR3 DNA follows: TGTGCCAGCTGCCGGGACACGTACTACGAGCAGTACTTC.

The J gene is TRBJ2-5, the V gene TRBV7-9, with D unresolved. This CDR3 comprises 13 residues. Germline V gene data show CDR1 as SEHNR and CDR2 as FQNEAQ (reference sequence). Deletions cut 3 bases from V and 7 bases from J, with 12 bases between. In DNA, the CDR3 is TGTGCCAGCAGCTTTAAATGGTGGGCGACCCAGTACTTC. Its translation: CASSFKWWATQYF.

This clone was observed once. This chain joins TRBV25-1 and TRBJ2-5, with 12 bases aligning to TRBD2. The CDR3 is made up of 18 amino acids. Trimming took 5 bases from V and 4 from J; bases not matched to a gene: 14. Germline V CDR1 and CDR2: MGHDK, SYGVNS. CDR3 in amino acids: CASSSLPSGRAGGETQYF. CDR3 DNA: TGTGCCAGCAGTTCCCTTCCTAGCGGGAGGGCCGGGGGAGAGACCCAGTACTTC.

The V gene is TRBV4-3, the J gene TRBJ2-5, with D hard to call. The CDR3 runs to 15 residues. The V end was cut by 2 bases, the J end by 0 bases, with 10 bases between. Germline-derived CDR1 and CDR2 are LGHNA and YSLEER. CDR3 amino acids: CASSQSVDYQETQYF. The CDR3 DNA reads TGCGCCAGCAGCCAATCGGTAGACTACCAAGAGACCCAGTACTTC.

The CDR3 DNA is TGTGCCAGTAACCCCGGACCGGAGGGTATGACTTTCTTT. This sequence encodes CASNPGPEGMTFF. The J gene is TRBJ1-1, the V gene TRBV19; D is unclear. With 7 bases removed from V and 12 bases from J, the gap between germline ends came to 21 bases. The V gene's germline CDR1 is LNHDA and CDR2 SQIVND (reference sequence). The CDR3 covers 13 residues.

The chain joins TRBV7-8 to TRBJ1-4; D is ambiguous. Trimming removed 6 bases from V and 2 bases from J, with 10 bases in between. The germline CDR1 and CDR2 sequences are SGHVS and FQNEAQ. This CDR3 spans 14 amino acids. The CDR3 coding sequence is TGTGCCAGCAGTTTTGAGAATACTAATGAAAAACTGTTTTTT. Translation gives CASSFENTNEKLFF. Together with reference TRBV7-8 and TRBJ1-4, the CDR3 gives the full variable domain: GAGVSQSPRYKVAKRGQDVALRCDPISGHVSLFWYQQALGQGPEFLTYFQNEAQLDKSGLPSDRFFAERPEGSVSTLKIQRTQQEDSAVYLCASSFENTNEKLFFGSGTQLSVL.

The chain has TRBV6-5 and TRBJ1-2, with D unclear. CDR1 and CDR2 (germline): MNHEY, SVGAGI. There are 13 residues in the CDR3. Trimming pared 6 bases from V and 4 bases from J, leaving 12 bases between. CDR3 bases: TGTGCCAGCAGAATGGCCGCGGGCTATGGCTACACCTTC. It encodes CASRMAAGYGYTF.

V is TRBV25-1 and J is TRBJ2-2; 8 nucleotides align to TRBD1. From germline, CDR1 is MGHDK and CDR2 SYGVNS. The CDR3 has 16 amino acids. The ends lost 4 bases at V and 6 bases at J; junction bases unmatched: 10. In DNA form, the CDR3 reads TGTGCCAGCAGTGGGACAGGGACCAGCTTATCCGGGGAGCTGTTTTTT. It translates to CASSGTGTSLSGELFF.

J is TRBJ2-5 and V is TRBV15; D call uncertain. The J call may be wrong; the DNA end is better matched by TRBJ2-7. The CDR3 spans 12 residues. Per the germline V gene, CDR1 is LNHNV and CDR2 is YYDKDF (reference sequence). This CDR3 reads CATSRGSYEQYF. CDR3 sequence (DNA): TGTGCCACCAGCAGAGGCTCCTACGAGCAGTACTTC.

The CDR3, as DNA: TGTGCCAGCAGCGTGGGACGGGGGGAAGAGACCCAGTACTTC. Translation gives CASSVGRGEETQYF. The chain has TRBV9 and TRBJ2-5; 7 bases align to TRBD2. The CDR3 runs to 14 residues. CDR1 and CDR2 from the germline V gene are SGDLS and YYNGEE. With 2 bases clipped from V and 3 bases from J, the junction kept 4 bases outside the gene matches.

This chain links TRBV25-1 with TRBJ2-7; D ambiguous. From germline, CDR1 is MGHDK and CDR2 SYGVNS. V lost 4 bases and J lost 3, with 4 bases in between. The CDR3 is 11 residues long. The CDR3 sequence is CASSAHYEQYF. In nucleotides, the CDR3 is TGTGCCAGCAGTGCACACTACGAGCAGTACTTC.

This rearrangement joins TRBV4-2 to TRBJ2-1; TRBD2 matches 8 bases. This CDR3 has 16 residues. Germline V lookup: CDR1 LGHNA, CDR2 YNFKEQ. The junction had 7 bases not matched to a gene; V was cut back by 1 base and J by 5 bases. CDR3 protein: CASSQAVAGHDNEQFF. The CDR3 DNA is TGTGCCAGCAGCCAAGCTGTAGCGGGACACGACAATGAGCAGTTCTTC.

V and J are TRBV18 and TRBJ2-2; weak D call: TRBD1 (6 bases). CDR3 length: 16 residues. V was cut by 0 bases and J by 6 bases, with 14 bases left in between. Germline values: CDR1 KGHSH, CDR2 LQKENI. CDR3 nucleotide sequence: TGTGCCAGCTCACCACCAATACGAGGGGGTCCCGGGGAGCTGTTTTTT. Translated: CASSPPIRGGPGELFF.